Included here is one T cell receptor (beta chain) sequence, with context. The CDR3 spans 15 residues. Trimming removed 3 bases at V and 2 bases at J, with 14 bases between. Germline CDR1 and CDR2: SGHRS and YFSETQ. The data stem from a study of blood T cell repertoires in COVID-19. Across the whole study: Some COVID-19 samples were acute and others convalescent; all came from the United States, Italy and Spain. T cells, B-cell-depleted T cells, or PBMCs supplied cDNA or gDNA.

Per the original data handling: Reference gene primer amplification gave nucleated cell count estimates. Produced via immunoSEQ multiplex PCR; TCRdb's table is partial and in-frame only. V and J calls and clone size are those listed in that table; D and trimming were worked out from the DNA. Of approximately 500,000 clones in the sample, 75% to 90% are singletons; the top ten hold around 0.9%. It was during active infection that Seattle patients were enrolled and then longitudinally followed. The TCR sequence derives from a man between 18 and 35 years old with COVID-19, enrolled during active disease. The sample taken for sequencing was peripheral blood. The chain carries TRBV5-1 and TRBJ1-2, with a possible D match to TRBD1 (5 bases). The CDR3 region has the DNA TGCGCCAGCAGCTCTGGGACGGGGGTGAACTATGGCTACACCTTC. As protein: CASSSGTGVNYGYTF.